Shown below are 25 T cell receptor beta chains from a single sample sequenced in a study of vaccination effects on CD4 cells after COVID-19. Clones were read by immunoSEQ multiplex PCR, and TCRdb kept only the in-frame ones, dropping some. The sample includes about 41,000 clones, more than 60% of them seen just once. Antigen-specific CD4+ T cells were first expanded with viral peptide pools by the ViraFEST assay and only then sequenced. Having been cultured for roughly 9 days, the cells underwent CD4+ T cell isolation. Nucleocapsid antibody tests were negative, and the vaccine recipients had no prior SARS-CoV-2 infection. No antigens are known for them. This sample comprised CD4+ T cells from PBMCs cultured with HCoV-OC43 spike peptides, obtained before COVID-19 vaccination. The sample's subset: HCoV-OC43 spike overlapping peptide pool stimulation. Every receptor here comes from a human donor who received a COVID-19 vaccine.

V gene TRBV2 combines with J gene TRBJ2-5, with TRBD2 matching 16 bases. CDR1 is SNHLY, CDR2 FYNNEI, per germline. Germline trimming cut 8 bases from V and 5 bases from J; bases unmatched to any gene: 17. There are 19 residues in the CDR3. CDR3 region: CASLGPPPGTSGGAETQYF. CDR3 nucleotide sequence: TGTGCCAGCCTAGGCCCGCCCCCCGGGACTAGCGGGGGGGCGGAGACCCAGTACTTC.

The V and J genes are TRBV18 and TRBJ2-1; no clear D. Germline V CDR1 and CDR2: KGHSH, LQKENI. This CDR3 region has 12 residues. Trimming shortened V by 6 bases and J by 8 bases, and 11 bases separated the two germline ends. The CDR3 DNA follows: TGTGCCAGCTCGCCCAGCCGCGATGAGCAGTTCTTC. This sequence encodes CASSPSRDEQFF.

The V and J genes are TRBV19 and TRBJ1-1; TRBD1 is a possible D gene (6 bases). Germline CDR1 LNHDA, CDR2 SQIVND (reference sequence). This CDR3 is 15 amino acids long. V was clipped by 6 bases and J by 4 bases, with 18 bases between them. The CDR3 loop is CASRLRGSAGTEAFF. CDR3 sequence (DNA): TGTGCCAGTAGACTAAGGGGGTCGGCGGGCACTGAAGCTTTCTTT.

This clone was found a few times. The V call is TRBV5-1, the J call TRBJ1-4; the D gene is possibly TRBD1 (5 bases). Germline CDR1 is SGHRS and CDR2 is YFSETQ. There are 14 residues in the CDR3. Deletions cut 5 bases from V and 4 bases from J, with 12 bases between. The CDR3 DNA is TGCGCCAGCAGTACGGGGCAGAGTAATGAAAAACTGTTTTTT. It specifies CASSTGQSNEKLFF.

V and J are TRBV30 and TRBJ1-4; D is perhaps TRBD1 (6 bases). The V and J ends lost 5 bases and 2 bases respectively, with 12 bases between them. The CDR3 extends over 14 amino acids. CDR1 GTSNPN and CDR2 SVGIG come from the germline V gene (reference sequence). CDR3 residues: CAWSTGTTNEKLFF. The CDR3 DNA sequence: TGTGCCTGGTCGACAGGAACTACTAATGAAAAACTGTTTTTT.

V and J are TRBV3-1 (or the pseudogene TRBV3-2) and TRBJ1-6; D is uncertain. This CDR3 comprises 14 residues. CDR1 LGHDT and CDR2 YNNKEL come from the germline V gene (reference sequence). V lost 2 bases, J lost 10 bases, and 12 bases lay in between. The CDR3, as DNA: TGTGCCAGCAGCCAAAGGGATCTAGGATCACCCCTCCACTTT. Its translation: CASSQRDLGSPLHF.

The V and J genes are TRBV15 and TRBJ1-5; D may be TRBD1 (5 bases). V gave up 5 bases and J gave up 3 bases, with 8 bases separating them. Germline V gene lookup returns CDR1 LNHNV and CDR2 YYDKDF (reference sequence). The CDR3 runs 13 residues. For the CDR3, the DNA is TGTGCCACCAGCGGGGACCTCAATCAGCCCCAGCATTTT. Its translation: CATSGDLNQPQHF.

This clone was counted between two and nine times. The chain links TRBV28 to TRBJ1-6, with a possible D match to TRBD1 (5 bases). V lost 3 bases and J lost 7, with 7 bases in between. This CDR3 comprises 13 residues. Germline loops: CDR1 MDHEN, CDR2 SYDVKM. The CDR3 region has the DNA TGTGCCAGCAGTTTTGGGGGGAATTCACCCCTCCACTTT. It encodes CASSFGGNSPLHF.

The gene calls are TRBV2 and TRBJ1-3, with D possibly matching TRBD1 (6 bases). V was trimmed by 6 bases and J by 4 bases, leaving 13 bases between them. Germline V gene data show CDR1 as SNHLY and CDR2 as FYNNEI. The CDR3 loop spans 14 amino acids. The CDR3 is CASRAGQLGNTIYF. For the CDR3, the DNA is TGTGCCAGCAGGGCCGGACAGCTAGGAAACACCATATATTTT.

This clone was seen only a few times. V usage is TRBV18 and J usage is TRBJ1-3; D is unclear. The V gene lost 0 bases and the J gene lost 4 bases, with 10 bases spanning the gap. The length of the CDR3 is 15 residues. CDR1 KGHSH and CDR2 LQKENI come from the germline V gene. For the CDR3, the DNA is TGTGCCAGCTCACCACCGAAGGGCTCGGGAAACACCATATATTTT. The encoded protein is CASSPPKGSGNTIYF. Based on the CDR3 plus reference TRBV18 and TRBJ1-3, the full variable domain is NAGVMQNPRHLVRRRGQEARLRCSPMKGHSHVYWYRQLPEEGLKFMVYLQKENIIDESGMPKERFSAEFPKEGPSILRIQQVVRGDSAAYFCASSPPKGSGNTIYFGEGSWLTVV.

The V gene is TRBV13, the J gene TRBJ1-2, with D unclear. V lost 6 bases to trimming and J lost 3 bases, with 11 bases between them. The CDR3 is made up of 13 amino acids. The V gene's germline CDR1 is PRHDT and CDR2 FYEKMQ (reference sequence). The DNA of the CDR3 is TGTGCCAGCAGGCGCGTAGGGTACTATGGCTACACCTTC. This encodes CASRRVGYYGYTF.

The gene calls are TRBV19 and TRBJ1-1, with a possible D match to TRBD1 (6 bases). CDR1 and CDR2 (germline): LNHDA, SQIVND (reference sequence). The CDR3 sequence is 16 residues long. V was clipped by 5 bases and J by 1 base, with 17 bases between them. This chain's CDR3 is CASSLGQRWGNTEAFF. The CDR3, as DNA: TGTGCCAGTAGTCTAGGACAGCGATGGGGGAACACTGAAGCTTTCTTT.

The chain combines TRBV12-5 with TRBJ1-2; D gene unclear. The CDR3 has 14 amino acids. In germline, CDR1 is LGHNT, CDR2 FRNRAP. V lost 0 bases and J lost 1, with 6 bases in between. This CDR3 reads CASGLVVNNYGYTF. The CDR3 DNA is TGTGCTAGTGGTTTGGTGGTGAATAACTATGGCTACACCTTC.

The CDR3: CASSDRAGGNTIYF. The CDR3 DNA is TGTGCCAGCAGCGACCGGGCGGGGGGAAACACCATATATTTT. The chain combines TRBV28 with TRBJ1-3, with unresolved D. The CDR3 covers 14 residues. V was pared by 6 bases and J by 4 bases, with 13 bases between. CDR1 MDHEN and CDR2 SYDVKM come from the germline V gene.

This clone is a singleton in its sample. J is TRBJ2-6 and V is TRBV7-2; TRBD2 might be the D (5 bases). V lost 10 bases, J lost 0 bases, and 7 bases lay in between. Germline loops: CDR1 SGHTA, CDR2 FQGNSA. The CDR3 is 13 residues long. The CDR3 sequence: CAITSSGANVLTF. For the CDR3, the DNA is TGTGCCATCACTAGCTCTGGGGCCAACGTCCTGACTTTC. The variable domain in full, completed from reference TRBV7-2 and TRBJ2-6, reads GAGVSQSPSNKVTEKGKDVELRCDPISGHTALYWYRQSLGQGLEFLIYFQGNSAPDKSGLPSDRFSAERTGGSVSTLTIQRTQQEDSAVYLCAITSSGANVLTFGAGSRLTVL.

This clone has a handful of counts. This sequence joins TRBV16 and TRBJ1-1; 9 positions match TRBD1. This CDR3 has 16 amino acids. CDR1 is KGHSY and CDR2 is FQNENV in the germline V gene. Trimming took 2 bases from V and 1 from J; bases not matched to a gene: 5. The CDR3 DNA reads as TGTGCCAGCAGCCAACTTGTGGGACAGGGGAACACTGAAGCTTTCTTT. Amino acids: CASSQLVGQGNTEAFF. The full variable domain, rest sourced from reference TRBV16 and TRBJ1-1, is GEEVAQTPKHLVRGEGQKAKLYCAPIKGHSYVFWYQQVLKNEFKFLISFQNENVFDETGMPKERFSAKCLPNSPCSLEIQATKLEDSAVYFCASSQLVGQGNTEAFFGQGTRLTVV.

This clone was seen more than once but under ten times. One junction end does not reproduce the germline sequence, and a read error may be involved. This chain joins TRBV7-7 and TRBJ2-2, with 12 bases lining up with TRBD2. Germline CDR1 is SSHAT and CDR2 is FNYEAQ (reference sequence). This CDR3 has 15 amino acids. The CDR3: CASSLTSGSVGELFF. CDR3 nucleotides: TGTGCTAGCAGCCTGACTAGCGGGAGCGTCGGGGAGCTGTTTTTT.

This clone was seen a single time. The CDR3 DNA reads as TGTGCCAGCAGCTTGGGGGGGCTGTATAATTCACCCCTCCACTTT. This codes for CASSLGGLYNSPLHF. This chain connects TRBV5-8 to TRBJ1-6, with TRBD1 as a possible D gene (6 bases). The CDR3 sequence is 15 residues long. V was pared by 0 bases and J by 4 bases, with 8 bases between. Germline V CDR1 and CDR2: SGHTS, YDEGEE. Full variable domain (missing parts from reference TRBV5-8 and TRBJ1-6): EAGVTQSPTHLIKTRGQQATLRCSPISGHTSVYWYQQALGLGLQFLLWYDEGEERNRGNFPPRFSGRQFPNYSSELNVNALELEDSALYLCASSLGGLYNSPLHFGNGTRLTVT.

This clone was detected a few times. CDR3 DNA: TGTGCCAGCAGCTTGTGGGATCTACCGAGGGCCGAGCAGTACTTC. Protein: CASSLWDLPRAEQYF. The chain couples TRBV5-4 to TRBJ2-7, with D tentatively TRBD2 (5 bases). The germline V and J ends were trimmed by 1 base and 6 bases, with 17 bases remaining between them. There are 15 residues in the CDR3. Germline CDR1 reads SGHNT; CDR2 reads YYREEE (reference sequence).

The genes are TRBV4-3 and TRBJ2-1, with TRBD2 matching over 11 bases. With 4 bases clipped from V and 10 bases from J, the junction kept 3 bases outside the gene matches. The CDR3 length is 13 residues. Per the germline V gene, CDR1 is LGHNA and CDR2 is YSLEER. The CDR3 is CASSPPSGGEQFF. In DNA, the CDR3 is TGCGCCAGCAGCCCTCCTAGCGGGGGGGAGCAGTTCTTC.

The V gene is TRBV5-6, the J gene TRBJ2-3, with 9 bases lining up with TRBD1. The germline CDR1 and CDR2 sequences are SGHDT and YYEEEE. CDR3 length equals 15 residues. The J segment lost 0 bases and the V segment lost 3 bases, leaving 2 bases of the junction unmatched. CDR3 nucleotides: TGTGCCAGCAGCTATGACAGGGGGAGCACAGATACGCAGTATTTT. Its translation: CASSYDRGSTDTQYF.

This clone was seen a few times. The chain links TRBV5-1 to TRBJ2-7; D is undetermined. Between the trimmed V and J ends, which lost 0 bases and 1 base, there was a span of 5 bases. In germline, CDR1 is SGHRS, CDR2 YFSETQ. The CDR3 has 13 amino acids. The CDR3 sequence is CASSLERSYEQYF. As DNA, the CDR3 is TGCGCCAGCAGCTTGGAAAGGTCCTACGAGCAGTACTTC.

The gene calls are TRBV18 and TRBJ1-2; tentative D call: TRBD1 (6 bases). V lost 0 bases, J lost 4 bases, and 9 bases lay in between. Germline V lookup: CDR1 KGHSH, CDR2 LQKENI. CDR3 length: 14 residues. The CDR3 loop is CASSPPPGAYGYTF. CDR3 DNA sequence: TGTGCCAGCTCACCACCCCCAGGGGCCTATGGCTACACCTTC.

This chain joins TRBV4-1 and TRBJ2-3, with D uncertain. Trimming took 0 bases from V and 14 from J, leaving 15 bases between them. The length of the CDR3 is 13 residues. The germline V gene has CDR1 MGHRA and CDR2 YSYEKL. The chain's CDR3 is CASSQDWSSFPYF. The CDR3 nucleotides are TGCGCCAGCAGCCAAGATTGGTCCAGTTTTCCGTATTTT.

V and J are TRBV29-1 and TRBJ2-7; maybe TRBD1 (8 bases). Trimming removed 6 bases from V and 0 bases from J, with 15 bases in between. Germline CDR1 and CDR2: SQVTM and ANQGSEA. The CDR3 has 14 residues. The CDR3 loop is CSVRGDRSSYEQYF. The CDR3 coding sequence is TGCAGCGTCCGGGGGGACAGGAGCTCCTACGAGCAGTACTTC.